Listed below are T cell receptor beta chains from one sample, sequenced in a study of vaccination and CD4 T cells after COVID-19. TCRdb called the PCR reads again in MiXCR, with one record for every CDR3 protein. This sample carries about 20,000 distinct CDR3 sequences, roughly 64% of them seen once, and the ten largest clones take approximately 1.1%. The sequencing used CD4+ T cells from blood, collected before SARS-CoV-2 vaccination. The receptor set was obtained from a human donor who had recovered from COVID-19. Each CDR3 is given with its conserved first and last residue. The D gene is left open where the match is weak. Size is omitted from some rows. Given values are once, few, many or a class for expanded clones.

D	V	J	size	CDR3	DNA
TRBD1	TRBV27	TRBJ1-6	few	CASSPQGGTGLSPLHF	TGTGCCAGCAGTCCCCAGGGCGGGACAGGGTTATCACCCCTCCACTTT
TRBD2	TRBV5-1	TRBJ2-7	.	CASSPLGEGYEQYF	TGCGCCAGCAGCCCCCTAGGGGAGGGGTACGAGCAGTACTTC
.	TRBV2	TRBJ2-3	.	CASSEAGGRDTQYF	TGTGCCAGCAGTGAAGCGGGTGGCCGAGATACGCAGTATTTT
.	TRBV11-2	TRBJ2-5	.	CASSLTGQGGETQYF	TGTGCCAGCAGCTTAACAGGGCAGGGGGGAGAGACCCAGTACTTC
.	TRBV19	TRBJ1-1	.	CASSKAGYTEAFF	TGTGCCAGTAGTAAGGCAGGATACACTGAAGCTTTCTTT
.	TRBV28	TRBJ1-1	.	CASSFGGVAEAFF	TGTGCCAGCAGTTTTGGGGGGGTCGCTGAAGCTTTCTTT
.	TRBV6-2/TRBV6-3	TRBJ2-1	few	CASTDDYNEQFF	TGTGCCAGCACCGATGACTACAATGAGCAGTTCTTC
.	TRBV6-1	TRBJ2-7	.	CASSATGQLQYF	TGTGCCAGCAGTGCCACTGGACAATTGCAGTACTTC
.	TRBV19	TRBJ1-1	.	CASSFRNGEAFF	TGTGCCAGTAGTTTCAGGAATGGTGAAGCTTTCTTT
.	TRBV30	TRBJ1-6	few	CAWSSGYNSPLHF	TGTGCCTGGAGTTCAGGGTACAATTCACCCCTCCACTTT
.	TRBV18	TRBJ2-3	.	CASSLGTDTQYF	TGTGCCAGCTCACTAGGTACAGATACGCAGTATTTT
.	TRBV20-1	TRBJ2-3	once	CSAKRASGTDTQYF	TGCAGTGCTAAACGGGCGTCGGGGACAGATACGCAGTATTTT
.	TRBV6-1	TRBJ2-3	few	CASIKSLGGHPTTDTQYF	TGTGCCAGCATTAAGTCACTTGGCGGGCACCCCACCACAGATACGCAGTATTTT
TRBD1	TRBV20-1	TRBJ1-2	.	CSAKGTGGKLNDYTF	TGCAGTGCCAAGGGGACAGGGGGCAAACTTAACGACTACACCTTC
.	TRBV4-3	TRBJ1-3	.	CASSQGVTALSGNTIYF	TGCGCCAGCAGCCAGGGAGTTACGGCTCTCTCTGGAAACACCATATATTTT
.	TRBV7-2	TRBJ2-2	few	CASSLVRLELFF	TGTGCCAGCAGCTTAGTTCGGCTTGAGCTGTTTTTT
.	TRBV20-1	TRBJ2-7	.	CSAKSLGGSYEQYF	TGCAGTGCTAAATCCCTAGGGGGAAGCTACGAGCAGTACTTC
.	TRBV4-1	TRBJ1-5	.	CASSQGEGNFPSNQPQHF	TGCGCCAGCAGCCAAGGGGAGGGAAATTTCCCCAGCAATCAGCCCCAGCATTTT
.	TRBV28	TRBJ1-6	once	CASSSRTGSSYNSPLHF	TGTGCCAGCAGTTCGAGAACAGGGAGCTCCTATAATTCACCCCTCCACTTT
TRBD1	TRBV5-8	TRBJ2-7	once	CASSLAGQESSYEQYF	TGTGCCAGCAGCTTGGCGGGACAGGAAAGCTCCTACGAGCAGTACTTC
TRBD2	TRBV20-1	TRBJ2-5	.	CSAPTSGRDQETQYF	TGCAGTGCCCCTACTAGCGGGAGGGACCAAGAGACCCAGTACTTC
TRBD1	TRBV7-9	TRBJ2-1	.	CASSSGQGNGEQFF	TGTGCCAGCAGCTCGGGACAGGGGAACGGTGAGCAGTTCTTC
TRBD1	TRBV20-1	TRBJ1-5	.	CSARVRDRGRSNQPQHF	TGCAGTGCTAGGGTGAGAGACAGGGGAAGGAGCAATCAGCCCCAGCATTTT
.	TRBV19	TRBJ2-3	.	CASSTTGSTDTQYF	TGTGCCAGTAGTACGACGGGGAGCACAGATACGCAGTATTTT
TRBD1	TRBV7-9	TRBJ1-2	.	CASSLSGQGYGHTF	TGTGCCAGCAGCTTATCGGGACAGGGCTATGGCCACACCTTC
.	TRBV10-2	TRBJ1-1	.	CASQDHRAEAFF	TGCGCCAGCCAAGATCACAGGGCTGAAGCTTTCTTT
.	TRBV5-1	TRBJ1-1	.	CASRDTSSGTEAFF	TGCGCCAGCAGAGACACGAGCTCGGGCACTGAAGCTTTCTTT
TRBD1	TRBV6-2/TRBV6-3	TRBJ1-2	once	CASIPGGQNYGYTF	TGTGCCAGCATCCCGGGGGGACAGAACTATGGCTACACCTTC
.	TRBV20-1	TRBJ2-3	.	CSATLGVDTQYF	TGCAGTGCTACTCTAGGGGTAGATACGCAGTATTTT
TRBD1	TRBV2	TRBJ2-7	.	CASSEGQGHYEQYF	TGTGCCAGCAGTGAAGGACAGGGGCACTACGAGCAGTACTTC
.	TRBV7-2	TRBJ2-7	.	CASSLIPTLGDPYEQYF	TGTGCCAGCAGCTTAATCCCCACGTTAGGGGACCCCTACGAGCAGTACTTC
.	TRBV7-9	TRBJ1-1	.	CASSSAITQHTEAFF	TGTGCCAGCAGCTCCGCCATCACACAGCACACTGAAGCTTTCTTT
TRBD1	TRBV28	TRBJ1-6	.	CASSLRTGHSPLHF	TGTGCCAGCAGTTTAAGGACAGGTCATTCACCCCTCCACTTT
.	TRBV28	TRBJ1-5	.	CASSLLTRVSQPQHF	TGTGCCAGCAGTCTCCTCACGCGGGTGAGTCAGCCCCAGCATTTT
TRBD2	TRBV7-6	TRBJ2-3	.	CASSLGLAGGRTDTQYF	TGTGCCAGCAGCTTAGGTCTAGCGGGAGGGAGGACAGATACGCAGTATTTT
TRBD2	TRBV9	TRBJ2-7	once	CASSRYAGTTVYEQYF	TGTGCCAGCAGCCGTTATGCCGGGACTACAGTATACGAGCAGTACTTC
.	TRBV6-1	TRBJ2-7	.	CASSEGAANQVKAYEQYF	TGTGCCAGCAGTGAGGGGGCAGCCAATCAAGTTAAAGCCTACGAGCAGTACTTC
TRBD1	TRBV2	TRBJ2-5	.	CASCWGQGAIETQYF	TGTGCCAGCTGCTGGGGACAGGGGGCCATCGAGACCCAGTACTTC
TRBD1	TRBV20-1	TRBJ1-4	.	CSALGTVNEKLFF	TGCAGTGCTCTCGGGACAGTTAATGAAAAACTGTTTTTT
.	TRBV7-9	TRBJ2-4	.	CASSKDSDIQYF	TGTGCCAGCAGCAAGGACTCCGACATTCAGTACTTC
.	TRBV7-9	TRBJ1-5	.	CASSLGLPGDQPQHF	TGTGCCAGCAGCTTAGGGCTCCCCGGGGATCAGCCCCAGCATTTT
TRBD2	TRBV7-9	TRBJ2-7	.	CASSSQAGLYEQYF	TGTGCCAGCAGCTCCCAAGCGGGGTTATACGAGCAGTACTTC
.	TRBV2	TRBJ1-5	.	CASRMRRGLTGDQPQHF	TGTGCCAGCAGGATGAGGAGGGGCCTAACCGGAGATCAGCCCCAGCATTTT
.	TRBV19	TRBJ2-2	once	CASSQSTRPSTNTGGLFF	TGTGCCAGTAGTCAATCGACCAGGCCGTCTACGAACACCGGGGGGCTGTTTTTT
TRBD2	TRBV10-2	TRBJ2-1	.	CASSEIASGSEQFF	TGCGCCAGCAGTGAGATTGCTAGCGGGAGCGAGCAGTTCTTC
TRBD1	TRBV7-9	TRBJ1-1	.	CASRTSGQGEAFF	TGTGCCAGCAGGACCTCGGGACAGGGAGAAGCTTTCTTT
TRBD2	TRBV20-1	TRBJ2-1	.	CSAEPLAGQGGSYNEQFF	TGCAGTGCCGAACCTCTAGCGGGTCAAGGGGGGTCCTACAATGAGCAGTTCTTC
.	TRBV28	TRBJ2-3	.	CASNIPGAIADTQYF	TGTGCCAGCAATATCCCGGGGGCAATAGCAGATACGCAGTATTTT
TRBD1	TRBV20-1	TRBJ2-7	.	CSARRPPDRAHEQYF	TGCAGTGCTAGGCGTCCCCCAGACAGGGCCCACGAGCAGTACTTC
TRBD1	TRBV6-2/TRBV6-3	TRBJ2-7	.	CASSFAGTGTSYEQYF	TGTGCCAGCAGCTTCGCCGGGACAGGGACGTCCTACGAGCAGTACTTC